This T cell receptor (beta chain) is drawn from a study of HIV-infected patients and healthy controls. TCRdb called the 5' RACE reads again in MiXCR, with one record for every CDR3 protein. The repertoire holds approximately 67,000 distinct CDR3 sequences, approximately 16% seen once, with 5.5% to 6% in the top ten. The TCR comes from a human donor in good health. Sequenced input: CD4+ T cells from blood.

For the CDR3, the DNA is TGTGCCAGCAGCCAAGAGGAGGGGGGTAACTATGGCTACACCTTC. Encoded protein: CASSQEEGGNYGYTF. The V call is TRBV4-2, the J call TRBJ1-2; TRBD1 might be the D (6 bases). The CDR3 sequence is 15 residues long. The germline V gene encodes CDR1 LGHNA and CDR2 YNFKEQ. Trimming shortened V by 0 bases and J by 1 base, and 9 bases separated the two germline ends.